This T cell receptor beta chain was captured in a study of blood T cell repertoires in COVID-19. Study in general: Sources were T cells, B-cell-depleted T cells, or PBMCs; the material itself was cDNA or gDNA.

CDR3 length equals 13 residues. Trimming took 5 bases from V and 1 from J, leaving 9 bases between them. CDR1 is SGHTS and CDR2 is YDEGEE in the germline V gene. Profiled with immunoSEQ multiplex PCR; TCRdb holds only in-frame clones, not every one. The repertoire includes about 63,000 clones, 80% to 90% of them detected once, and 4.5% to 6% sits in the top ten. Sequenced input: peripheral blood. This receptor was identified in a human donor in a cohort sampled during active COVID-19. The genes are TRBV5-8 and TRBJ1-1, with D perhaps matching TRBD1 (6 bases). The DNA of the CDR3 is TGTGCCAGCAGTTACAGGGCGAACACTGAAGCTTTCTTT. Translating gives CASSYRANTEAFF.